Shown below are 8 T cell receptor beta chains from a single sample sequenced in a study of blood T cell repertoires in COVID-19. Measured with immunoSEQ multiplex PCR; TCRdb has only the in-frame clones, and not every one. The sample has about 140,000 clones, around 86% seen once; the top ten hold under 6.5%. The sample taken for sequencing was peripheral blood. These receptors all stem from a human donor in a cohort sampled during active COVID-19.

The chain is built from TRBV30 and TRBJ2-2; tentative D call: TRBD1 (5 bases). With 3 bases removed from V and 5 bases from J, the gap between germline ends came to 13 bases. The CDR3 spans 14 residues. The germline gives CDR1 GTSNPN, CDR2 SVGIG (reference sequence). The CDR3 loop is CAWRGPARTGELFF. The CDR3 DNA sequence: TGTGCCTGGAGGGGGCCCGCGAGGACCGGGGAGCTGTTTTTT.

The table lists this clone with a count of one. The chain's CDR3 is CASKPSGLNEQYF. Here the CDR3 DNA reads TGTGCCAGCAAACCATCGGGACTCAACGAGCAGTACTTC. V is TRBV7-2 and J is TRBJ2-7, with D possibly matching TRBD2 (6 bases). This CDR3 is 13 amino acids long. Trimming took 7 bases from V and 5 from J, leaving 15 bases between them. Per germline, CDR1 SGHTA and CDR2 FQGNSA.

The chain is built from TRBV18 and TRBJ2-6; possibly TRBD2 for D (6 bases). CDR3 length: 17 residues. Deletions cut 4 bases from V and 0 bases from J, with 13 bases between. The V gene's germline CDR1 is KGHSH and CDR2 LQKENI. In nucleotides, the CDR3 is TGTGCCAGCTCACAAACGGAGGGGCACTCTGGGGCCAACGTCCTGACTTTC. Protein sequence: CASSQTEGHSGANVLTF.

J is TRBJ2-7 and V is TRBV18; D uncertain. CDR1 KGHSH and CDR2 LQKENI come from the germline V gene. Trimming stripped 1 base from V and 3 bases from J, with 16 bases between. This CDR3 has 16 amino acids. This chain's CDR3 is CASSPLVDARHYEQYF. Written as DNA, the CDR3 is TGTGCCAGCTCACCACTGGTCGACGCCAGACACTACGAGCAGTACTTC.

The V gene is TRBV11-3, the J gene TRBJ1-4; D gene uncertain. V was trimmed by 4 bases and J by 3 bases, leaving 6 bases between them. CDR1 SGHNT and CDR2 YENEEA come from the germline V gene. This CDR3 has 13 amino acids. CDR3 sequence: CASSSRPNEKLFF. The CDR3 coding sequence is TGTGCCAGCAGCTCCCGTCCTAATGAAAAACTGTTTTTT.

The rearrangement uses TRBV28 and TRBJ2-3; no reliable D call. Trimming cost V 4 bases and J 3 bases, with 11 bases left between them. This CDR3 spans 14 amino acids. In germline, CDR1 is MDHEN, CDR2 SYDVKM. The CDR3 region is CASSSRLRTDTQYF. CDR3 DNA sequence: TGTGCCAGCAGTTCGCGATTACGGACAGATACGCAGTATTTT. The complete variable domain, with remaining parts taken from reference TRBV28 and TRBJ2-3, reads DVKVTQSSRYLVKRTGEKVFLECVQDMDHENMFWYRQDPGLGLRLIYFSYDVKMKEKGDIPEGYSVSREKKERFSLILESASTNQTSMYLCASSSRLRTDTQYFGPGTRLTVL.

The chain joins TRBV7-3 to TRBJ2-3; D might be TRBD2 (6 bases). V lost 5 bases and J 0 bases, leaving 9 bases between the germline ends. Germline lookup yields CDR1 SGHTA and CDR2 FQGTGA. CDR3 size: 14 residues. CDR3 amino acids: CASSPGGSTDTQYF. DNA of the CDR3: TGTGCCAGCAGCCCCGGGGGTAGCACAGATACGCAGTATTTT.

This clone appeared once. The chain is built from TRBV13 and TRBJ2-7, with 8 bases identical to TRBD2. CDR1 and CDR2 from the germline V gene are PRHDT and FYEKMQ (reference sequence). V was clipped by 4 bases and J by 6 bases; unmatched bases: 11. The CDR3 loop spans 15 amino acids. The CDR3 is CASSYRTSQFAEQYF. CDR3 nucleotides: TGTGCCAGCAGCTACCGGACTAGCCAATTTGCCGAGCAGTACTTC.